This record covers a single T cell receptor beta chain. The record originates from a study of blood T cell repertoires in COVID-19. TCRdb's copy holds only in-frame clones and misses some; the assay was immunoSEQ multiplex PCR. Among about 52,000 clones listed, less than 90% were seen once. The CDR3 length is 13 residues. Trimming shortened V by 5 bases and J by 2 bases, and 10 bases separated the two germline ends. Germline V CDR1 and CDR2: LNHNV, YYDKDF (reference sequence). Source material: peripheral blood. The sequence was collected from a human donor with active COVID-19. The donor label of this sample is uncertain. The chain employs TRBV15 and TRBJ2-7, with D possibly TRBD2 on 6 matching bases. The CDR3 sequence: CATSGGNTYEQYF. The CDR3, as DNA: TGTGCCACCAGCGGGGGGAACACCTACGAGCAGTACTTC.